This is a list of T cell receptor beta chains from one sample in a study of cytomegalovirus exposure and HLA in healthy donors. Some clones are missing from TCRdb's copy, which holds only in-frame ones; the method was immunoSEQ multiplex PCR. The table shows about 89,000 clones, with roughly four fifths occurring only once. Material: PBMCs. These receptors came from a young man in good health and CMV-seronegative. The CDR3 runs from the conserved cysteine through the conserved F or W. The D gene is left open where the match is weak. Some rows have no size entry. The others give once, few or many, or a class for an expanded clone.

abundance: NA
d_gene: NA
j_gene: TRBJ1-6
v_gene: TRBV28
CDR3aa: CASSKGGDSYNSPLHF
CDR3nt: TGTGCCAGCAGCAAAGGGGGGGACTCCTATAATTCACCCCTCCACTTT

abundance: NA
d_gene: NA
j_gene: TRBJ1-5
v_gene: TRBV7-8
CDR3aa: CASSLFKLGGQPQHF
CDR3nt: TGTGCCAGCAGCTTATTTAAGCTTGGCGGCCAGCCCCAGCATTTT

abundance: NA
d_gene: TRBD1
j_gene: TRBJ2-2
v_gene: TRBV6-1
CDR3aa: CASSSGQGSTGELFF
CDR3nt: TGTGCCAGCAGTTCGGGACAGGGGTCCACCGGGGAGCTGTTTTTT

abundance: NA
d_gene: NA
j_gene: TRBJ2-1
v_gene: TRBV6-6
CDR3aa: CASSRGLNEQFF
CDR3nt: TGTGCCAGCAGTAGGGGTCTCAATGAGCAGTTCTTC

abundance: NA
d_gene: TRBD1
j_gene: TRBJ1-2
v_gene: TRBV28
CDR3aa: CASSLGQGVYGYTF
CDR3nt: TGTGCCAGCAGTTTAGGACAGGGAGTATATGGCTACACCTTC

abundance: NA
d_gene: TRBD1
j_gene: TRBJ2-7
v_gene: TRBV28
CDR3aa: CASSFLDRSHEQYF
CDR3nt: TGTGCCAGCAGCTTTCTGGACAGGTCCCACGAGCAGTACTTC

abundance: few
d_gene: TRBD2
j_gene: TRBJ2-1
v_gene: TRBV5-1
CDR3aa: CASSENSGAPYNEQFF
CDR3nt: TGCGCCAGCAGCGAAAATAGCGGGGCCCCTTACAATGAGCAGTTCTTC

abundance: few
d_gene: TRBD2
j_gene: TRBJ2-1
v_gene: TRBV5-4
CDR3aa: CASSQGLAGGPWFF
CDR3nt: TGTGCCAGCAGCCAGGGACTAGCGGGGGGGCCATGGTTCTTC

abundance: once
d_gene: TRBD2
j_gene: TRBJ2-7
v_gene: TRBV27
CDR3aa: CASSLSGLAGGPPSYEQYF
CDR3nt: TGTGCCAGCAGTTTATCGGGACTAGCGGGAGGTCCGCCCTCCTACGAGCAGTACTTC

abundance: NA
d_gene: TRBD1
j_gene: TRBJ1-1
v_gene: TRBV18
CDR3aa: CASSPRTGLGNTEAFF
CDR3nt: TGTGCCAGCTCACCCAGGACAGGCTTGGGGAACACTGAAGCTTTCTTT

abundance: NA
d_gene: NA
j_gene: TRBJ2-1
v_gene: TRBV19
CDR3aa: CASSIMGHINEQFF
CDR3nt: TGTGCCAGTAGTATAATGGGACATATCAATGAGCAGTTCTTC

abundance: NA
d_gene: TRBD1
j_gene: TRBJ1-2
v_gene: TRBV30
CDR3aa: CAWSDPRGTGLYGYTF
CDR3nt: TGTGCCTGGAGTGACCCAAGGGGGACAGGCCTCTATGGCTACACCTTC